This T cell receptor (beta chain) was captured by sequencing in a study of spatial heterogeneity in lung cancer. This sample's time point: sample taken at primary tumor resection. There were 65 or so donors, all of them untreated patients with early-stage non-small cell lung cancer. The sequenced material consisted of unsorted whole RNA from tumor, nontumor lung or frozen PBMC. Overall study results and limits: The numbers of ubiquitous and regional expanded TCRs correlated with ubiquitous and regional nonsynonymous mutations, respectively. It was found that expanded intratumoral alpha and beta TCR counts tracked tumor mutation counts.

There are a few counts of this clonotype. The antigen remains unidentified. Every TCR cDNA molecule bore its own unique molecular identifier. MiXCR, run by TCRdb on the 5' RACE reads, gives a single entry per CDR3 protein. The sample shows under 5,500 distinct CDR3 sequences, over 5% of them seen only once. The CDR3 totals 14 residues. Germline CDR1 and CDR2: SGDLS and YYNGEE. With V trimmed by 2 bases and J by 3 bases, 1 base remained unmatched. The TCR was taken from a male donor with early-stage non-small cell lung cancer. The J gene is TRBJ2-5, the V gene TRBV9, with TRBD1 matching over 10 bases. The material sequenced was lung tumor tissue, taken at surgery. In DNA form, the CDR3 reads TGTGCCAGCAGCGTTGGGACAGGGGAAGAGACCCAGTACTTC. Translated, it gives CASSVGTGEETQYF.